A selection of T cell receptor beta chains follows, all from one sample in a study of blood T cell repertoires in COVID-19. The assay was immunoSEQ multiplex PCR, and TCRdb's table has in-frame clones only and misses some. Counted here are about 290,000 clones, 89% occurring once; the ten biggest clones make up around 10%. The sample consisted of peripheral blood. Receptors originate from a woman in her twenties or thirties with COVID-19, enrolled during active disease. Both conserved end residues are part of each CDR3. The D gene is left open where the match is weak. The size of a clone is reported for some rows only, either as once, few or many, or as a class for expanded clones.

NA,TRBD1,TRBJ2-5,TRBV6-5,CASPGQGPPTQYF,TGTGCCAGCCCGGGACAGGGCCCGCCGACCCAGTACTTC
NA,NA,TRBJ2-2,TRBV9,CASTVRTNTGELFF,TGTGCCAGCACTGTGAGGACGAACACCGGGGAGCTGTTTTTT
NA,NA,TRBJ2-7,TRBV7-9,CASREDGYEQYF,TGTGCCAGCAGGGAGGACGGCTACGAGCAGTACTTC
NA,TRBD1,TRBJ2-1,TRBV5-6,CASSAPTGGFDEQFF,TGTGCCAGCAGCGCCCCGACAGGGGGGTTCGATGAGCAGTTCTTC
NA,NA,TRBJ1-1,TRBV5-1,CASSLSGRGTEAFF,TGCGCCAGCAGCTTGTCTGGCAGGGGCACTGAAGCTTTCTTT
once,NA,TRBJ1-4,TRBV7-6,CASKRSSATNEKLFF,TGTGCCAGCAAGAGGAGCTCAGCAACTAATGAAAAACTGTTTTTT
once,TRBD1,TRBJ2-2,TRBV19,CASGQQGAGGELFF,TGTGCCAGTGGTCAGCAGGGGGCTGGCGGGGAGCTGTTTTTT
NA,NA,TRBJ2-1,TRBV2,CASEGYSSYNEQFF,TGTGCCAGCGAGGGCTATAGCTCCTACAATGAGCAGTTCTTC
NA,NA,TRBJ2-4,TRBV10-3,CAISGGTGDKNIQYF,TGTGCCATCAGTGGAGGCACGGGGGACAAAAACATTCAGTACTTC
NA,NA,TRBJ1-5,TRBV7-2,CASNFQGNQPQHF,TGTGCCAGCAACTTTCAGGGCAATCAGCCCCAGCATTTT
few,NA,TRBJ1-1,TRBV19,CASKAQLNTEAFF,TGTGCCAGTAAGGCACAGCTGAACACTGAAGCTTTCTTT
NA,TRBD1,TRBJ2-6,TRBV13,CASSLGQAIHSGANVLTF,TGTGCCAGCAGCTTGGGACAGGCGATACATTCTGGGGCCAACGTCCTGACTTTC
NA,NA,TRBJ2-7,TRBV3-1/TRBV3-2,CASSQEPSGNEQYF,TGTGCCAGCAGCCAAGAACCTTCGGGGAACGAGCAGTACTTC
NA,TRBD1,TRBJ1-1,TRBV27,CASSRGTGETEAFF,TGTGCCAGCAGTCGAGGGACAGGGGAGACTGAAGCTTTCTTT
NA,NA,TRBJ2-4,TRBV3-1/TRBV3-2,CASSQGLIAKNIQYF,TGTGCCAGCAGCCAGGGGCTTATAGCCAAAAACATTCAGTACTTC
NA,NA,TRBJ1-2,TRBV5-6,CASSPGDHGYTF,TGTGCCAGCAGCCCAGGGGATCATGGCTACACCTTC
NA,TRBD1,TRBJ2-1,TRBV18,CASSPLGQGAYNEQFF,TGTGCCAGCTCACCCTTGGGACAGGGGGCCTACAATGAGCAGTTCTTC
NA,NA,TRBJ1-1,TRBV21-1,CASSARPGGQIEAFF,TGTGCCAGCAGCGCCCGCCCAGGGGGCCAAATTGAAGCTTTCTTT
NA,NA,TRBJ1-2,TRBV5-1,CASSLVQGNGYTF,TGCGCCAGCAGCTTGGTCCAGGGGAATGGCTACACCTTC
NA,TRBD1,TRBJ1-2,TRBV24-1,CATSDLPFGTGPDGYTF,TGTGCCACCAGTGATTTGCCTTTCGGGACAGGGCCGGATGGCTACACCTTC
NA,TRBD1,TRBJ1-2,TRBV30,CAWREQGAVYGYTF,TGTGCCTGGAGGGAACAGGGGGCAGTCTATGGCTACACCTTC
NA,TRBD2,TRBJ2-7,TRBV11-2,CASSSLAGGSSPYEQYF,TGTGCCAGCAGCTCGCTAGCGGGGGGATCCAGTCCCTACGAGCAGTACTTC
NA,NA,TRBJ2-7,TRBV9,CASSVGWTPSYEQYF,TGTGCCAGCAGCGTAGGTTGGACACCATCCTACGAGCAGTACTTC
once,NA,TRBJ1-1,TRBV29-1,CSVDRVSNTEAFF,TGCAGCGTTGACAGGGTATCCAACACTGAAGCTTTCTTT
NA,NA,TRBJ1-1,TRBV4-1,CASSQGLRGQNTEAFF,TGCGCCAGCAGCCAAGGCCTCAGGGGACAGAACACTGAAGCTTTCTTT
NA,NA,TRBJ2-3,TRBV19,CASSQARGTGDTQYF,TGTGCCAGTAGCCAAGCACGGGGGACGGGGGATACGCAGTATTTT
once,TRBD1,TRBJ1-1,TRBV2,CASRRGQPAGAFF,TGTGCCAGCCGCCGGGGACAGCCGGCAGGAGCTTTCTTT
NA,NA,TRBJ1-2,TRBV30,CAWSIQSGYGYTF,TGTGCCTGGAGCATACAATCGGGCTATGGCTACACCTTC
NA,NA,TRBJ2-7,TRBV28,CASSFNWDLNSYEQYF,TGTGCCAGCAGTTTCAATTGGGACTTGAACTCCTACGAGCAGTACTTC
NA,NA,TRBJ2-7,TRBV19,CASSMGTREQYF,TGTGCCAGTAGCATGGGGACACGCGAGCAGTACTTC
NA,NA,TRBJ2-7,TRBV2,CASSDPGSVSSSYEQYF,TGTGCCAGCAGTGACCCCGGGTCAGTCTCGAGCTCCTACGAGCAGTACTTC
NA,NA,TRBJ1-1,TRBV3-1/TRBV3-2,CASSQTGRNTEAFF,TGTGCCAGCAGCCAAACAGGGCGGAACACTGAAGCTTTCTTT
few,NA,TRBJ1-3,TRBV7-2,CASSLDSSRNTIYF,TGTGCCAGCAGCTTGGACTCAAGTCGAAACACCATATATTTT
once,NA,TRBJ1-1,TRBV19,CASSTSAYTEAFF,TGTGCCAGTAGTACCAGTGCTTACACTGAAGCTTTCTTT